The TCR beta chain under discussion was sequenced for a study of blood T cell repertoires in COVID-19. On the study more broadly: Samples came from the United States, Italy and Spain, spanning acute and convalescent COVID-19.

Profiling relied on immunoSEQ multiplex PCR, and the TCRdb table lists in-frame clones only, not all of them. The sample gives 200,000 to 300,000 clones, over 70% of which show up once; 1.5% is in the top ten. This sequence originates from a woman in her 40s who had recovered from COVID-19. Specimen: peripheral blood.

CDR3 in DNA: TGCAGCGTTGAAAGCCGGGGAACCGCGACCCAGTACTTC. This sequence encodes CSVESRGTATQYF. The V call is TRBV29-1, the J call TRBJ2-5; D perhaps matches TRBD2 (5 bases). Germline CDR1 is SQVTM and CDR2 is ANQGSEA. The CDR3 length is 13 residues. V lost 2 bases and J 7 bases, leaving 14 bases between the germline ends.